The entry below gives a single T cell receptor beta chain sequence along with its context. Its target is not known. The data originate from a study of CD8+ T cells in alopecia areata. Study results and caveats: Scalp sample sequencing also detects resident alphabeta T cells of normal skin.

CDR3 length: 15 residues. Germline V gives CDR1 MNHEY, CDR2 SVGAGI. Trimming left V 5 bases short and J 7 bases short, with 17 bases between. Treatment specified: oral pan-JAK inhibitor, 5-10 mg twice daily. cDNA prepared by RNA extraction and subsequent reverse transcription served as the template for sequencing. TCRdb's copy holds only in-frame clones and misses some; the assay was immunoSEQ multiplex PCR. The data hold some 98,000 clones, with 61% observed a single time. The receptor comes from a human donor with alopecia areata. Sample: CD8+ T cells sorted from blood, taken at week 4, from a patient treated with tofacitinib. The V and J genes are TRBV6-5 and TRBJ2-2, with D hard to call. CDR3 coding DNA: TGTGCCAGCAGTACGGCCCGGACGGCTTACGGGGAGCTGTTTTTT. This translates into CASSTARTAYGELFF.